This T cell receptor beta chain was sequenced in a study of STAT5B mutations in CD4+ large granular lymphocyte leukemia. Study results and caveats: TRBV06-family usage was enriched in top patient clones (8/27) versus controls (2/35).

This clone turned up a few times. The antigen remains undetermined. Sequencing was at survey level. Libraries were prepared by immunoSEQ multiplex PCR; TCRdb keeps only in-frame clonotypes and omits some of them. This sample has 30,000 to 40,000 clones, with around 80% found just once. The ends were cut back, 0 bases at V and 7 bases at J, with 14 bases in the middle. CDR3 length: 15 residues. Germline V gene data show CDR1 as SGHNT and CDR2 as YYREEE (reference sequence). Sequencing was carried out using CD4+ T cells from blood buffy coats. The TCR was taken from a human donor in good health. The chain joins TRBV5-4 to TRBJ1-5; possible D gene TRBD1, 5 bases. CDR3 sequence: CASSLGPAGRQPQHF. The CDR3 DNA reads as TGTGCCAGCAGCTTGGGCCCGGCAGGGAGACAGCCCCAGCATTTT.